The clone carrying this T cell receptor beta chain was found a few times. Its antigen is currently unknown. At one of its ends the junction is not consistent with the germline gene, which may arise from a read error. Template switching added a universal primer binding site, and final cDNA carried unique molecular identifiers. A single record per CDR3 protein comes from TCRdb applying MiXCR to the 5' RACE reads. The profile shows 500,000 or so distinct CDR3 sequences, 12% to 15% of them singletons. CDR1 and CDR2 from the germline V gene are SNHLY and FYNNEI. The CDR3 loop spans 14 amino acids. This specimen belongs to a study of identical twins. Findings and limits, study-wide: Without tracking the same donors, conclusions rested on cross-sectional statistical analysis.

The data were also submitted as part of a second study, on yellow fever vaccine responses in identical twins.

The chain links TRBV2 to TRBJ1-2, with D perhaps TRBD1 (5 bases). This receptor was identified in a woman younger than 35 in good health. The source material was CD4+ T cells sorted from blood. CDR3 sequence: CASSEARRGLFAAF. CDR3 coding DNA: TGTGCCAGCAGTGAAGCGCGACGGGGGTTGTTCGCAGCCTTC.